This T cell receptor beta chain came from a study of blood T cell repertoires in COVID-19. Study information: COVID-19 samples, acute and convalescent, were from the United States, Italy and Spain. Sources were T cells, B-cell-depleted T cells, or PBMCs; the material itself was cDNA or gDNA.

Study processing details: Amplification from reference gene primers served as the basis for estimated nucleated cell counts. Generated by immunoSEQ multiplex PCR, the TCRdb table keeps only in-frame clones and is missing some. V and J calls and clone size are given by that table; D and trimming were obtained from the DNA. There are 250,000 or so clones in the sample; about 88% occur only once, and 4% to 5% lies in the top ten. Germline V CDR1 and CDR2: KGHDR, SFDVKD. The CDR3 runs to 14 residues. V lost 3 bases, J lost 4 bases, and 3 bases stayed unmatched. The chain couples TRBV24-1 to TRBJ2-3; TRBD1 agrees at 7 bases. Specimen: peripheral blood. The TCR was taken from a middle-aged woman who had recovered from COVID-19. The CDR3 coding sequence is TGTGCCACCAGTGATACTACAGGGGCAGATACGCAGTATTTT. Protein sequence: CATSDTTGADTQYF.